This is a list of T cell receptor beta chains from one sample in a study of blood T cell repertoires in COVID-19. Sequencing was performed with immunoSEQ multiplex PCR; in TCRdb, only in-frame clones are kept and a portion is missing. Here the sample spans about 150,000 clones, around nine tenths being singletons. The sequenced material came from peripheral blood. The receptors originated from a man aged 45 to 65 who had recovered from COVID-19. CDR3s include the opening cysteine and the closing phenylalanine or tryptophan. D genes are given only for firm matches. The size entry is marked missing in some rows and otherwise reads once, few, many or a size class.

v_call,d_call,clone_size,j_call,cdr3_aa
TRBV7-3,NA,NA,TRBJ2-1,CASSLTGSNEQFF
TRBV7-2,NA,NA,TRBJ1-2,CASSPEAGNYGYTF
TRBV19,TRBD2,NA,TRBJ2-3,CASSNYGGGFRRDTQYF
TRBV27,NA,NA,TRBJ2-5,CASRPLGGGGKETQYF
TRBV5-1,TRBD1,once,TRBJ2-5,CASRPTGGREETQYF
TRBV11-3,TRBD2,NA,TRBJ2-7,CASSLDPDPSGRVVVYF
TRBV6-6,NA,NA,TRBJ1-2,CASSTSDRGFDYGYTF
TRBV6-5,TRBD2,NA,TRBJ2-1,CASSYSRGTSGNEQFF
TRBV5-1,NA,NA,TRBJ2-7,CASSSANEGVSYEQYF
TRBV28,NA,NA,TRBJ1-1,CASSLGGMNTEAFF
TRBV11-2,NA,NA,TRBJ1-4,CASSSPGQREKLFF
TRBV9,TRBD1,NA,TRBJ2-5,CASSGGAGTGFTGETQYF
TRBV7-9,NA,NA,TRBJ1-1,CASSRLVTEAFF
TRBV5-1,TRBD1,NA,TRBJ1-4,CASSPRGTGGPNEKLFF
TRBV19,TRBD1,NA,TRBJ1-2,CASIQGQLGYGYTF
TRBV7-8,NA,NA,TRBJ2-7,CASSPRGGVSRTYEQYF
TRBV28,TRBD2,NA,TRBJ2-7,CASTPSGGGLLSEQYF
TRBV7-9,NA,once,TRBJ1-2,CASSLVLGEGYTF
TRBV5-1,TRBD1,NA,TRBJ1-1,CASSLAGTGREAFF
TRBV6-5,NA,NA,TRBJ1-5,CASRRGSNQPQHF
TRBV19,TRBD2,NA,TRBJ2-3,CAAGGTDTQYF
TRBV6-6,NA,NA,TRBJ1-3,CASTPGSSGNTIYF
TRBV4-3,NA,NA,TRBJ2-6,CASSEGRPGANVLTF
TRBV3-1/TRBV3-2,NA,NA,TRBJ2-3,CASRSRGVADTQYF
TRBV24-1,TRBD2,NA,TRBJ2-3,CATSDMGAGGLTDTQYF
TRBV5-1,NA,NA,TRBJ2-3,CASSLGRGPSSTDTQYF
TRBV28,TRBD1,NA,TRBJ2-7,CASSPGQGVPRDEQYF
TRBV7-3,TRBD1,few,TRBJ2-7,CASSPDRGSYEQYF
TRBV4-3,NA,NA,TRBJ1-2,CASSQDHNRRGYGYTF
TRBV19,NA,NA,TRBJ2-2,CASSPGGPQGPGELFF
TRBV19,TRBD2,NA,TRBJ2-4,CASSVGTSGVLAKNIQYF
TRBV6-2/TRBV6-3,TRBD1,NA,TRBJ1-1,CASSSGTGPTEAFF
TRBV18,NA,NA,TRBJ1-5,CASSPNQGKREPQHF
TRBV19,TRBD2,NA,TRBJ2-5,CASSPSGGDQETQYF
TRBV7-9,TRBD1,NA,TRBJ1-1,CASRRTGMNTEAFF
TRBV5-1,NA,NA,TRBJ1-1,CASSLDGDTEAFF
TRBV7-8,NA,few,TRBJ2-7,CASSLAQGFEQYF
TRBV6-2/TRBV6-3,NA,once,TRBJ1-1,CASSPLRGLEAFF
TRBV6-6,NA,NA,TRBJ1-1,CASSGKGPEAFF
TRBV19,TRBD2,NA,TRBJ2-5,CASSDPGTSGKETQYF
TRBV20-1,TRBD1,NA,TRBJ2-1,CSASRGQGVYNEQFF
TRBV5-1,TRBD2,NA,TRBJ2-3,CASSFRTSGSSADTQYF
TRBV4-3,NA,NA,TRBJ2-3,CASSQGRGGTDTQYF
TRBV6-5,NA,NA,TRBJ1-1,CASSYMQGPSEAFF
TRBV24-1,TRBD1,NA,TRBJ1-5,CATSDRTGGQQPQHF
TRBV6-2/TRBV6-3,NA,NA,TRBJ2-1,CASSYSVLYNEQFF
TRBV28,NA,NA,TRBJ2-5,CASSFGGGGGETQYF
TRBV5-4,TRBD2,NA,TRBJ2-7,CASSSSGVSYEQYF
TRBV5-1,TRBD1,NA,TRBJ1-1,CASSSGQVDTEAFF
TRBV29-1,TRBD1,NA,TRBJ1-1,CSVEHGQGSTEAFF
TRBV27,TRBD2,NA,TRBJ2-1,CASSLVALAGDYNEQFF
TRBV4-3,NA,NA,TRBJ2-7,CASSQDNAGYEQYF
TRBV30,TRBD1,NA,TRBJ1-4,CAWSVQGIFNEKLFF
TRBV4-3,NA,NA,TRBJ2-2,CASSQVTTGELFF
TRBV7-2,NA,NA,TRBJ2-6,CASSLAAGANVLTF
TRBV27,NA,once,TRBJ1-2,CASRGVDSFYGYTF
TRBV12-3/TRBV12-4,NA,NA,TRBJ2-5,CASSRGFRETQYF